The 19 T cell receptor beta chains below were found in one sample sequenced in a study of CXCR3-negative and CXCR3-positive naive CD8 T cells. Findings and limits, study-wide: CXCR3-expressing naive cells carried TRB CDR3s more hydrophobic than those of CXCR3-negative naive cells.

Their antigen targets remain unknown. cDNA libraries for TRB were generated by 5' RACE incorporating UMI labels. TCRdb re-called the 5' RACE reads and catalogs CDR3 proteins one per entry, DNA excluded. Across some 54,000 distinct CDR3 sequences, the top ten clones capture 0.53% of the sample. The specimen sequenced was naive CXCR3+ CD8+ T cells from blood. Subset reported: CD45RO-CCR7+CD27+CD95- naive CD8+ T cells expressing CXCR3 (TNR3+). These TCRs come from a human donor in good health. Some clones in this sample may be carry-over from other donors' samples.

The chain combines TRBV15 with TRBJ2-7; the D call from TCRdb, TRBD1, cannot be confirmed without DNA. Germline V gene lookup returns CDR1 LNHNV and CDR2 YYDKDF (reference sequence). There are 16 residues in the CDR3. The CDR3 spells CATSSERHPGDYEQYF.

This chain links TRBV12-3 or TRBV12-4 with TRBJ2-5; TCRdb gives TRBD2 as the D gene, but with no DNA this cannot be confirmed. CDR3 length equals 15 residues. The CDR3 loop is CASSLWTSGQETQYF.

The V and J genes are TRBV14 and TRBJ2-1; TCRdb's D gene call, TRBD2, goes unchecked for lack of DNA. The CDR3 runs 14 residues. Per the germline V gene, CDR1 is SGHDN and CDR2 is FVKESK. The CDR3 is CASSPTGGGNEQFF.

This sequence joins TRBV5-1 and TRBJ2-7; TCRdb outputs TRBD1, but without DNA this stays unchecked. This CDR3 is built from 12 residues. Germline values: CDR1 SGHRS, CDR2 YFSETQ. This CDR3 is CASSLEGDEQYF. The full variable domain, rest sourced from reference TRBV5-1 and TRBJ2-7, is KAGVTQTPRYLIKTRGQQVTLSCSPISGHRSVSWYQQTPGQGLQFLFEYFSETQRNKGNFPGRFSGRQFSNSRSEMNVSTLELGDSALYLCASSLEGDEQYFGPGTRLTVT.

The J gene is TRBJ2-1, the V gene TRBV27; with no DNA, the TCRdb D assignment of TRBD2 cannot be verified. Germline CDR1 MNHEY, CDR2 SMNVEV (reference sequence). There are 16 residues in the CDR3. The CDR3: CASSSRTSGGINEQFF.

The J gene is TRBJ2-1, the V gene TRBV28. From germline, CDR1 is MDHEN and CDR2 SYDVKM. This CDR3 is 11 amino acids long. The CDR3 sequence: CASSGYNEQFF.

V and J are TRBV7-9 and TRBJ2-7; as DNA is missing, the TRBD1 call by TCRdb cannot be tested. The CDR3 length is 13 residues. In germline, CDR1 is SEHNR, CDR2 FQNEAQ (reference sequence). CDR3 region: CATSGQSSYEQYF.

The chain recombines TRBV7-3 with TRBJ1-6; TCRdb returns TRBD1, unconfirmable since there is no DNA. The V gene's germline CDR1 is SGHTA and CDR2 FQGTGA. The CDR3 has 14 residues. CDR3 amino acids: CASSLIRGHSPLHF.

This rearrangement joins TRBV28 to TRBJ1-1. The CDR3 spans 12 residues. The germline V gene has CDR1 MDHEN and CDR2 SYDVKM. The CDR3 reads CASRRIYTEAFF.

The V gene is TRBV7-9, the J gene TRBJ2-4; TCRdb's D gene call, TRBD1, goes unchecked for lack of DNA. The V gene's germline CDR1 is SEHNR and CDR2 FQNEAQ (reference sequence). CDR3 length: 14 amino acids. CDR3 in amino acids: CASSPPGAKNIQYF.

The chain employs TRBV7-9 and TRBJ2-7; TCRdb calls TRBD1, which cannot be checked without DNA. In germline, CDR1 is SEHNR, CDR2 FQNEAQ (reference sequence). The length of the CDR3 is 16 residues. The chain's CDR3 is CASSSPWAGAKNEQYF.

V gene TRBV5-1 combines with J gene TRBJ2-7; TCRdb's D call of TRBD2 is untestable without DNA. CDR1 SGHRS and CDR2 YFSETQ come from the germline V gene. The CDR3 loop spans 16 amino acids. Here the CDR3 reads CASSLETPSIYYEQYF.

This chain connects TRBV27 to TRBJ1-1; the TCRdb D gene call, TRBD1, has no DNA to confirm it. CDR1 and CDR2 (germline): MNHEY, SMNVEV (reference sequence). This CDR3 contains 13 residues. The CDR3 here is CASSLGGGTEAFF.

This sequence joins TRBV18 and TRBJ1-5; absent DNA, TCRdb's TRBD1 call cannot be checked. Germline V gives CDR1 KGHSH, CDR2 LQKENI. This CDR3 spans 14 amino acids. CDR3 in amino acids: CASSRTGGNQPQHF.

The chain has TRBV6-4 and TRBJ1-1. Germline V gene data show CDR1 as MRHNA and CDR2 as SNTAGT. There are 14 residues in the CDR3. CDR3 in amino acids: CASSDSHGNTEAFF.

This rearrangement joins TRBV7-8 to TRBJ1-1. This CDR3 spans 14 amino acids. Germline V gives CDR1 SGHVS, CDR2 FQNEAQ. The CDR3 loop reads CASSLERSNTEAFF.

The V gene is TRBV7-9, the J gene TRBJ1-1; the D call of TRBD1 rests on TCRdb alone, since no DNA is present to check it. Germline values: CDR1 SEHNR, CDR2 FQNEAQ (reference sequence). The CDR3 loop spans 13 amino acids. The CDR3 region is CASSTQDGLVAFF. The whole variable domain, remainder taken from reference TRBV7-9 and TRBJ1-1, is DTGVSQNPRHKITKRGQNVTFRCDPISEHNRLYWYRQTLGQGPEFLTYFQNEAQLEKSRLLSDRFSAERPKGSFSTLEIQRTEQGDSAMYLCASSTQDGLVAFFGQGTRLTVV.

V and J are TRBV5-5 and TRBJ2-4; TCRdb selects TRBD1, and the lack of DNA leaves this call unchecked. This CDR3 comprises 13 residues. Germline CDR1 SGHKS, CDR2 YYEKEE (reference sequence). The CDR3 protein is CASSLGQGNIQYF.

The chain joins TRBV29-1 to TRBJ2-7; the TCRdb D gene call, TRBD1, has no DNA to confirm it. Looked up from germline, CDR1 is SQVTM and CDR2 is ANQGSEA. This CDR3 is 15 amino acids long. CDR3 loop: CSVGVDGVSNYEQYF.